The clone carrying this T cell receptor (beta chain) has more than one count but fewer than ten. Its target is unknown. The archived tumor blocks came from patients without neoadjuvant therapy before resection. The data stem from a study of CXCR4 blockade with PD-1 therapy in pancreatic cancer. Whole-study findings and limits: Only TCRbeta chains were sequenced here. More frequent amino acid clones had more nucleotide rearrangements, suggesting convergent selection. Tumor clonality averaged around 0.14 versus 0.05 in healthy blood, not predicting survival.

V gave up 5 bases and J gave up 10 bases, with 15 bases separating them. The CDR3 runs to 13 residues. Germline V gives CDR1 MDHEN, CDR2 SYDVKM. Repertoires were generated with immunoSEQ multiplex PCR, while TCRdb's copy carries only in-frame clones and drops some. Of around 2,300 clones in the sample, about 40% were seen once. The sample taken for sequencing was tumor tissue. V is TRBV28 and J is TRBJ2-1; D gene ambiguous. This receptor was identified in a human donor with pancreatic ductal adenocarcinoma. The chain's CDR3 is CASSPNTGGEQFF. The CDR3 DNA is TGTGCCAGCAGTCCGAACACGGGTGGGGAGCAGTTCTTC.